The 14 T cell receptor beta chains below all came from one sample that was sequenced in a study of blood T cell repertoires in COVID-19 (TCRdb year 2020). Receptors were amplified or captured by the immunoSEQ multiplex PCR assay. Here the immuneACCESS table is served through TCRdb, limited to in-frame sequences with V and J called. Missing clones are a known gap in these copies; in checked studies unresolved V genes cover under half, and the rest lacks a known reason. The sample table records 350,000 or so clones; roughly 90% of these occur just once. The ten largest clonotypes hold over 0.9% of the sample. Sequenced: PBMCs or T cells enriched from blood (not recorded which). Source of these receptors: a woman aged 25-40 years who had been exposed to COVID-19.

The rearrangement uses TRBV11-3 and TRBJ2-2; TRBD2 matches 8 bases. J gave up 9 bases and V 2 bases, and 5 bases lay outside the gene matches. CDR3 size: 14 residues. CDR1 SGHNT and CDR2 YENEEA come from the germline V gene. As DNA, the CDR3 is TGTGCCAGCAGCTTACCGGGGGGGGTTCGGGAGCTGTTTTTT. It specifies CASSLPGGVRELFF.

This clone was counted once. The chain links TRBV6-5 to TRBJ2-1; 8 bases align to TRBD2. V trimming: 8 bases; J trimming: 6 bases; junction bases outside the gene matches: 12. Germline V lookup: CDR1 MNHEY, CDR2 SVGAGI. CDR3 length equals 15 residues. CDR3 protein: CASGRIAGPANEQFF. The CDR3 DNA follows: TGTGCCAGCGGACGAATAGCGGGACCCGCCAATGAGCAGTTCTTC.

This chain links TRBV28 with TRBJ2-5; D perhaps matches TRBD2 (7 bases). CDR3 size: 16 residues. Germline CDR1 MDHEN, CDR2 SYDVKM. The germline V and J ends were trimmed by 5 bases and 4 bases, with 20 bases remaining between them. CDR3 bases: TGTGCCAGCAGTGCTAGCGGACAGAGTAATAGAGAGACCCAGTACTTC. This translates into CASSASGQSNRETQYF.

In its sample, this clone was seen a few times. CDR3 sequence reads: CASSFHDRDYGYTF. The DNA of the CDR3 is TGTGCCAGCAGCTTCCACGACAGGGACTATGGCTACACCTTC. The chain is built from TRBV7-9 and TRBJ1-2; TRBD1 matches at 7 bases. Trimming at V came to 3 bases and at J to 3 bases, leaving 4 bases not matched to a gene. CDR3 size: 14 residues. Germline V gene sequence: CDR1 SEHNR, CDR2 FQNEAQ (reference sequence).

The chain couples TRBV5-4 to TRBJ2-2, with 9 bases matching TRBD2. The CDR3 is 13 amino acids. Germline loops: CDR1 SGHNT, CDR2 YYREEE (reference sequence). V dropped 4 bases and J dropped 6; count of bases not matched to a gene: 1. CDR3 sequence reads: CASSGGGAGELFF. In DNA form, the CDR3 reads TGTGCCAGCAGCGGCGGGGGGGCCGGGGAGCTGTTTTTT.

The chain is built from TRBV7-9 and TRBJ1-2; D not certain. This CDR3 is built from 10 residues. V was shortened by 7 bases and J by 6 bases, with 6 bases between the two germline ends. Germline-derived CDR1 and CDR2 are SEHNR and FQNEAQ (reference sequence). CDR3 amino acids: CASTGDGYTF. The CDR3 DNA reads as TGTGCCAGCACGGGAGATGGCTACACCTTC.

The chain has TRBV7-9 and TRBJ1-1; 7 bases line up with TRBD1. Trimming cost V 10 bases and J 2 bases; bases outside gene matches: 10. The CDR3 runs 14 residues. CDR1 SEHNR and CDR2 FQNEAQ come from the germline V gene (reference sequence). CDR3: CAIGTAPFNTEAFF. In DNA, the CDR3 is TGTGCCATTGGGACAGCACCTTTTAACACTGAAGCTTTCTTT.

The chain couples TRBV3-1 (or the pseudogene TRBV3-2) to TRBJ2-7; the D is unclear. This CDR3 spans 12 amino acids. Between the trimmed V and J ends, which lost 3 bases and 12 bases, there was a span of 15 bases. CDR1 and CDR2 from the germline V gene are LGHDT and YNNKEL (reference sequence). The CDR3 sequence: CASSHGERRLYF. Here the CDR3 DNA reads TGTGCCAGCAGCCATGGAGAACGTCGTTTGTACTTC.

This clone was counted a few times. This chain joins TRBV3-1 (or the pseudogene TRBV3-2) and TRBJ1-2; TRBD1 is a possible D gene (6 bases). V dropped 0 bases and J dropped 8 bases, with 13 bases sitting between them. Germline lookup yields CDR1 LGHDT and CDR2 YNNKEL (reference sequence). The CDR3 totals 14 residues. CDR3 nucleotide sequence: TGTGCCAGCAGCCAAGATAACAGGGTCGAGGGCTACACCTTC. Amino acids: CASSQDNRVEGYTF.

The chain combines TRBV29-1 with TRBJ1-5; TRBD1 might be the D (5 bases). The germline V gene has CDR1 SQVTM and CDR2 ANQGSEA. This CDR3 region has 12 residues. V was pared by 4 bases and J by 6 bases, with 10 bases between. CDR3 loop: CSVVSGGQPQHF. CDR3 nucleotides: TGCAGCGTTGTCTCGGGGGGTCAGCCCCAGCATTTT.

This rearrangement joins TRBV19 to TRBJ2-7; D may be TRBD2 (6 bases). The CDR3 runs to 16 residues. The germline V gene encodes CDR1 LNHDA and CDR2 SQIVND (reference sequence). Trimming cost V 5 bases and J 2 bases, with 19 bases left between them. CDR3 region: CASSPFGGNIAYEQYF. For the CDR3, the DNA is TGTGCCAGTAGTCCCTTTGGCGGGAATATAGCCTACGAGCAGTACTTC.

J is TRBJ1-2 and V is TRBV28, with D perhaps matching TRBD1 (5 bases). V gave up 7 bases and J gave up 3 bases, with 12 bases separating them. CDR1 and CDR2 from the germline V gene are MDHEN and SYDVKM. The CDR3 spans 13 residues. The CDR3 DNA reads as TGTGCCAGCACCGTCAGGGCCTACTATGGCTACACCTTC. Its protein is CASTVRAYYGYTF.

The chain recombines TRBV21-1 with TRBJ2-2; no check of the table's D call, TRBD1, against the DNA was made. TRBV21-1 is classified as a pseudogene. The CDR3 covers 17 residues. DNA for the CDR3: TGTGCCAGCAGTAGACAGGGCGGCCTATCGAACACCGGGGAGCTGTTTTTT. It specifies CASSRQGGLSNTGELFF.

The CDR3 DNA reads TGTGCCAGCAGTGACTACAGGGGTACCACAGATACGCAGTATTTT. This translates into CASSDYRGTTDTQYF. The rearrangement joins TRBV2 to TRBJ2-3, with 7 bases matching TRBD1. Per germline, CDR1 SNHLY and CDR2 FYNNEI. V gave up 3 bases and J gave up 2 bases; unmatched junction bases: 5. CDR3 length equals 15 residues.